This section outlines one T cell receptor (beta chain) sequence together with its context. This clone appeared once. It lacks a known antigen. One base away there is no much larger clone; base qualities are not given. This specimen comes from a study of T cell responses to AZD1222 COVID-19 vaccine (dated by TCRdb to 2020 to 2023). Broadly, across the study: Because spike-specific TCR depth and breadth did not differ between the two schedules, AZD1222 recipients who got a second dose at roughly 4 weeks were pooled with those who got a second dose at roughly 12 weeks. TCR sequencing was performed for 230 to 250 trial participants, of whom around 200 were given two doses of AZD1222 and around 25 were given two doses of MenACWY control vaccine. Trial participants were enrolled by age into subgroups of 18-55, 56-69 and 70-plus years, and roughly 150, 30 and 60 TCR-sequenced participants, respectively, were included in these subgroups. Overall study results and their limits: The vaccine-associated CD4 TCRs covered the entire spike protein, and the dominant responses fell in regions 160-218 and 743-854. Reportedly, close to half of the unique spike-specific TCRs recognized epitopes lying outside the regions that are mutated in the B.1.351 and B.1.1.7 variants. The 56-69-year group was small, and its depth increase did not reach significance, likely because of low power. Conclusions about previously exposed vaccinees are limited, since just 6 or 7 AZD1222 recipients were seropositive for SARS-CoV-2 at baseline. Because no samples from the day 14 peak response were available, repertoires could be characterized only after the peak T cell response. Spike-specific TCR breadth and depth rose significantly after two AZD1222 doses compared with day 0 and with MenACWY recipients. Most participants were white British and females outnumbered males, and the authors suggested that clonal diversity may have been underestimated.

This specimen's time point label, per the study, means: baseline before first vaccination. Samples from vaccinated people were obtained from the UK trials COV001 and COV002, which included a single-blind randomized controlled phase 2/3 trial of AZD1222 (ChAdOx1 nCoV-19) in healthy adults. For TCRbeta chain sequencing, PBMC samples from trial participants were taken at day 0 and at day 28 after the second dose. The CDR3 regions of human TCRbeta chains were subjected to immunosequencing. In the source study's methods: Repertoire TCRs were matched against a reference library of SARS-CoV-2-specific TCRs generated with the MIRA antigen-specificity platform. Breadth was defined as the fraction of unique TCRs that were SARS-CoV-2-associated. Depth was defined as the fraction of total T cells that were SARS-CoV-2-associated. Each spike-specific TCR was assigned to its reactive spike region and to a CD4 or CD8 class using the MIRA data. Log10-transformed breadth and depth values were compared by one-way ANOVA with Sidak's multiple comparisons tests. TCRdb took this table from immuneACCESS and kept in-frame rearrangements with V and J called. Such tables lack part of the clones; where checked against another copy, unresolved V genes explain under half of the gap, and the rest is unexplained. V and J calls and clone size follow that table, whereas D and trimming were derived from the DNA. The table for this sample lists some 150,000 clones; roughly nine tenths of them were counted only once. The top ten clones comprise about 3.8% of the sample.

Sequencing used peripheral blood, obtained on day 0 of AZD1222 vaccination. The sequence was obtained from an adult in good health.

This receptor has the CDR3 CASNKGGEGRYEQYF. In nucleotides, the sequence is TGTGCCAGCAACAAAGGGGGGGAGGGCCGCTACGAGCAGTACTTC. The chain couples TRBV7-7 to TRBJ2-7; the best D guess is TRBD2, with 7 bases matching. Looking up the germline V gene (reference sequence) yields CDR1 SSHAT and CDR2 FNYEAQ. The trim is 7 bases for V and 3 bases for J, with a gap of 19 bases between the germline ends. The cysteine opens and the phenylalanine closes a CDR3 of 15 amino acids. Kept here is only the CDR3 DNA, which spans 45 bases and is read in frame from base 1.